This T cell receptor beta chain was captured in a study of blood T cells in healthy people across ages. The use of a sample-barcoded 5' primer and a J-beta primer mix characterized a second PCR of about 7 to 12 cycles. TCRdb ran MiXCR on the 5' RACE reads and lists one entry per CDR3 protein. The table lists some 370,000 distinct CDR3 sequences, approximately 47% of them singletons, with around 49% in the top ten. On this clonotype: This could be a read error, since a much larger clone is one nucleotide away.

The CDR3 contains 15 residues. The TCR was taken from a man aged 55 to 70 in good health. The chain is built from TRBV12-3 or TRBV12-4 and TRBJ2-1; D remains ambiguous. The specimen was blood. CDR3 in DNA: TGTGTCAGCAGTTTTCAACCGAGCTCCTACAATGAGCAGTTCTTC. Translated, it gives CVSSFQPSSYNEQFF.